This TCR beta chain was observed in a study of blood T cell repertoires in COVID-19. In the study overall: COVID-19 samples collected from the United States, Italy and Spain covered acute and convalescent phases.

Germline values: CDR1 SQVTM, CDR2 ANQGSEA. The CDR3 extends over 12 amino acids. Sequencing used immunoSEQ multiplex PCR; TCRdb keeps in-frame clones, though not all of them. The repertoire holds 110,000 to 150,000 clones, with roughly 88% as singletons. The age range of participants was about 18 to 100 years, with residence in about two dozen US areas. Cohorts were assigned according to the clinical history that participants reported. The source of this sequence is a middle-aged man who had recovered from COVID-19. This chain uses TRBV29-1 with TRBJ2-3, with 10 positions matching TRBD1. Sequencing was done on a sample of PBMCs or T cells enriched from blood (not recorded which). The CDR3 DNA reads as TGCGCAGACGACAGGGGGCAAGATACGCAGTATTTT. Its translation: CADDRGQDTQYF.